This T cell receptor (beta chain) stems from a study of spatial heterogeneity in lung cancer. Study background: Raw-read counts averaged over ten per unique TCR and UMI combination.

Time point indicated: sample taken at primary tumor resection. The input material, whole RNA from tumor, nontumor lung or frozen PBMC, was sequenced unsorted. In TCRdb, the 5' RACE reads were re-called with MiXCR into one record per CDR3 protein. The repertoire has 39,000 or so distinct CDR3 sequences, 7.5% of them found once; the top ten carry 25% to 35%. CDR1 and CDR2 (germline): SGHAT, FQDESV (reference sequence). This CDR3 is built from 14 residues. Worth noting for this clonotype: A single base separates this from a much larger clone, so it may be a read error.

This chain links TRBV11-1 with TRBJ2-7; TRBD2 agrees at 16 bases. The source material was PBMCs, sampled at surgery. The receptor comes from a male donor with early-stage non-small cell lung cancer. The CDR3 bases are TGTGTCAGCAGCTCCGGGACTAGCGGGAGGGCCTCCATCTTC. It specifies CVSSSGTSGRASIF.